This T cell receptor (beta chain) was captured by sequencing in a study of control samples from healthy donors and cancer patients (dated by TCRdb to the early 2020s). Ends trimmed: V by 3 bases, J by 2 bases; bases unmatched to a gene: 5. From cysteine to phenylalanine, the CDR3 is 15 amino acids long. The sequence is cut down to CDR3 DNA, 45 bases in frame from base 1. Taken from the germline V gene, the CDR1 and CDR2 loops are KGHSH and LQKENI. Library generation was performed with the immunoSEQ multiplex PCR assay. Not all clones reach the TCRdb copy of this immuneACCESS table, which keeps in-frame sequences only. Checked studies attribute under half of the gap to unresolved V genes and leave the rest unexplained. This sample holds approximately 140,000 clones; roughly 92% were observed only once. Clones ranked in the top ten supply around 11% of the sample. A note on this clone: What this receptor recognizes is not known. Within one base of it there is no much larger clone, and no base qualities were kept.

Input material: blood. The chain is made from TRBV18 and TRBJ2-7, and 9 bases in between align with TRBD2. The receptor's source is a man aged 30-40 years in good health. The nucleotide sequence reads TGTGCCAGCTCACCTTCGGTAGCGGGGGCCTACGAGCAGTACTTC. Its translation is CASSPSVAGAYEQYF.